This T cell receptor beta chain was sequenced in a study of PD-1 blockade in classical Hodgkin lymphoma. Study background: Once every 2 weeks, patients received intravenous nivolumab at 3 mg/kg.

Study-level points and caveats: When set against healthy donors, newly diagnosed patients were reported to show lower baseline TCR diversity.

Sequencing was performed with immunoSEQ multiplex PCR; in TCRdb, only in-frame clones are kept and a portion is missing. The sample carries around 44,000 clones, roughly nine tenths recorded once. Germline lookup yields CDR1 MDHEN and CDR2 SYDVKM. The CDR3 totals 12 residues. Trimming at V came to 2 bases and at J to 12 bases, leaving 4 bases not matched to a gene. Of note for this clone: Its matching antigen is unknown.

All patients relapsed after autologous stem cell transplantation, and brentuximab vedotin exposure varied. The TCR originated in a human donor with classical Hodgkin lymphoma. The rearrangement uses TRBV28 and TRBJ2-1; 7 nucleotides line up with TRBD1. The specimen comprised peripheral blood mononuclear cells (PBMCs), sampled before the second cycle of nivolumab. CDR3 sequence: CASSLDRERQFF. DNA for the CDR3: TGTGCCAGCAGTTTAGACAGGGAAAGGCAGTTCTTC.